This T cell receptor (beta chain) was sequenced in a study of identical twins. Findings of the study overall: Memory repertoires showed no such pattern, whereas abundant cord blood beta clonotypes carried fewer insertions.

Germline V gives CDR1 DFQATT, CDR2 SNEGSKA (reference sequence). Trimming removed 3 bases from V and 7 bases from J, with 10 bases in between. CDR3 length: 12 amino acids. This clonotype was seen a few times. Its antigen is undetermined. TCRdb ran MiXCR on the 5' RACE reads and lists one entry per CDR3 protein. The sample shows around 300,000 distinct CDR3 sequences, under 9.5% of them seen only once. These data also featured in a second study, about yellow fever vaccine responses in identical twins.

V gene TRBV20-1 combines with J gene TRBJ1-5, with D unclear. This TCR was sampled from a woman younger than 35 in good health. Input material: memory (CD45RO+) T cells sorted from blood. The CDR3 protein is CSARTGEQPQHF. The CDR3 nucleotides read TGCAGTGCTAGGACGGGAGAACAGCCCCAGCATTTT.